Listed below are T cell receptor beta chains from one sample, sequenced in a study of blood T cell repertoires in COVID-19. The assay was immunoSEQ multiplex PCR, and TCRdb's table has in-frame clones only and misses some. The sample gives 55,000 or so clones, 90% of which show up once; approximately 6% is in the top ten. Material: peripheral blood. Receptor source: a man aged 40-49 years with acute or convalescent COVID-19. Both conserved end residues are part of each CDR3. The order of the fields is V gene, clone size, J gene, D gene, CDR3 protein, CDR3 DNA. D genes are given only for firm matches. Only part of the rows carry a size: once, few, many, or a class if the clone is expanded.

TRBV6-5,.,TRBJ1-3,.,CASSQGTSSGNTIYF,TGTGCCAGCAGCCAGGGGACTAGCTCTGGAAACACCATATATTTT
TRBV6-5,.,TRBJ2-7,TRBD1,CARDRQGSDEQYF,TGTGCCAGGGATCGACAGGGATCGGACGAGCAGTACTTC
TRBV19,.,TRBJ1-2,TRBD1,CASSRGQGPTNYGYTF,TGTGCCAGTAGCCGCGGACAGGGACCTACTAACTATGGCTACACCTTC
TRBV5-4,.,TRBJ1-5,TRBD1,CASSFGTGQGSNQPQHF,TGTGCCAGCAGCTTTGGGACAGGGCAGGGTAGCAATCAGCCCCAGCATTTT
TRBV19,.,TRBJ2-3,.,CASSIVEEARADTQYF,TGTGCCAGTAGTATAGTGGAGGAGGCCCGCGCAGATACGCAGTATTTT
TRBV6-2/TRBV6-3,once,TRBJ2-5,.,CASSYSIRGGRQETQYF,TGTGCCAGCAGTTACTCGATTCGCGGCGGGCGCCAAGAGACCCAGTACTTC
TRBV5-1,.,TRBJ2-3,.,CASSSQPGADTQYF,TGCGCCAGCAGCTCCCAGCCGGGTGCAGATACGCAGTATTTT
TRBV10-1,.,TRBJ2-1,TRBD2,CASSDFGGLAGSFNEQFF,TGCGCCAGCAGTGACTTTGGGGGGCTAGCGGGGAGCTTTAATGAGCAGTTCTTC
TRBV5-6,.,TRBJ1-2,.,CASSRRRGSGVEGYYGYTF,TGTGCCAGCAGCAGGAGACGGGGGAGCGGTGTGGAAGGATACTATGGCTACACCTTC
TRBV6-5,.,TRBJ1-5,TRBD1,CASSSRGTLNQPQHF,TGTGCCAGCAGTTCCAGGGGGACACTAAATCAGCCCCAGCATTTT
TRBV4-1,.,TRBJ2-2,TRBD2,CASSRGTSGGSTGELFF,TGCGCCAGCAGCCGCGGGACTAGCGGTGGGAGCACCGGGGAGCTGTTTTTT
TRBV11-2,.,TRBJ2-7,TRBD2,CASTGMGGSSYEQYF,TGTGCCAGCACCGGAATGGGGGGGAGCTCCTACGAGCAGTACTTC
TRBV19,.,TRBJ2-1,.,CASSIVAYNEQFF,TGTGCCAGTAGTATAGTGGCTTACAATGAGCAGTTCTTC
TRBV27,once,TRBJ2-1,TRBD2,CASGSGTQSREQFF,TGTGCCAGCGGAAGCGGGACCCAATCACGCGAGCAGTTCTTC
TRBV25-1,.,TRBJ1-6,TRBD1,CASTPTGQGDSPLHF,TGTGCCAGCACACCGACAGGGCAGGGTGATTCACCCCTCCACTTT
TRBV5-4,.,TRBJ2-7,TRBD2,CASSSGALAGDSEQYF,TGTGCCAGCAGCTCGGGAGCGCTAGCGGGAGATAGCGAGCAGTACTTC
TRBV12-3/TRBV12-4,.,TRBJ1-1,.,CASRISGNTEAFF,TGTGCCAGCAGGATCTCAGGTAACACTGAAGCTTTCTTT
TRBV10-2,few,TRBJ2-1,TRBD2,CASSRTSGSYNEQFF,TGCGCCAGCAGTAGGACTAGCGGCAGCTACAATGAGCAGTTCTTC
TRBV27,.,TRBJ1-5,TRBD1,CASRSTGGRHQPQHF,TGTGCCAGCAGGTCGACAGGGGGCCGTCATCAGCCCCAGCATTTT
TRBV7-2,.,TRBJ1-1,.,CASSLPVNTEAFF,TGTGCCAGCAGCTTACCAGTGAACACTGAAGCTTTCTTT
TRBV5-1,.,TRBJ2-5,.,CASSLSLAETQYF,TGCGCCAGCAGCTTGAGTCTAGCGGAGACCCAGTACTTC
TRBV5-1,.,TRBJ1-5,.,CASSLGGGNQPQHF,TGCGCCAGCAGCCTTGGGGGGGGCAATCAGCCCCAGCATTTT
TRBV28,.,TRBJ1-6,TRBD1,CASSPTGQGNSPLHF,TGTGCCAGCAGTCCCACGGGACAGGGAAATTCACCCCTCCACTTT
TRBV5-1,few,TRBJ2-1,.,CASSQGGAGAYNEQFF,TGCGCCAGCAGCCAAGGGGGGGCAGGCGCCTACAATGAGCAGTTCTTC
TRBV18,.,TRBJ2-2,.,CASSPPGLRDTGELFF,TGTGCCAGCTCACCACCTGGTCTGCGAGACACCGGGGAGCTGTTTTTT
TRBV7-2,.,TRBJ2-5,TRBD2,CASSPTSGRLETQYF,TGTGCCAGCAGCCCGACTAGCGGGAGGTTGGAGACCCAGTACTTC
TRBV6-5,.,TRBJ1-5,.,CASRTSGGANQPQHF,TGTGCCAGCCGAACAAGTGGGGGGGCAAATCAGCCCCAGCATTTT
TRBV7-2,once,TRBJ2-7,.,CASSGDIYEQYF,TGTGCCAGCAGCGGGGACATCTACGAGCAGTACTTC
TRBV24-1,.,TRBJ2-1,TRBD2,CATSDHLLAPYSYNEQFF,TGTGCCACCAGTGACCACTTACTAGCGCCCTACTCCTACAATGAGCAGTTCTTC
TRBV27,.,TRBJ2-1,TRBD2,CASRRLAGGDEQFF,TGTGCCAGCAGAAGGCTAGCGGGAGGTGATGAGCAGTTCTTC
TRBV7-7,.,TRBJ2-1,TRBD2,CASSPSGNNEQFF,TGTGCCAGCAGCCCGAGCGGGAACAATGAGCAGTTCTTC
TRBV5-1,.,TRBJ1-4,.,CASRPGQPNPATNEKLFF,TGCGCCAGCAGACCGGGACAACCAAATCCTGCAACTAATGAAAAACTGTTTTTT
TRBV7-9,.,TRBJ2-7,TRBD1,CASSQSHTGETYEQYF,TGTGCCAGCAGTCAAAGCCACACAGGGGAAACTTACGAGCAGTACTTC
TRBV28,.,TRBJ2-3,TRBD2,CASSLRGLVQVTQYF,TGTGCCAGCAGTTTACGGGGACTAGTCCAAGTTACGCAGTATTTT
TRBV7-8,.,TRBJ2-7,.,CASSSRIPYEQYF,TGTGCCAGCAGCTCTAGAATACCCTACGAGCAGTACTTC
TRBV5-1,.,TRBJ2-2,TRBD2,CASSRGLAGVGNTGELFF,TGCGCCAGCAGCCGGGGACTAGCGGGAGTGGGGAACACCGGGGAGCTGTTTTTT
TRBV27,.,TRBJ1-6,.,CASSLGADSRNSPLHF,TGTGCCAGCAGTTTAGGGGCTGACTCGCGAAATTCACCCCTCCACTTT
TRBV7-2,.,TRBJ2-2,.,CASSPWGQGRELFF,TGTGCCAGCAGCCCCTGGGGTCAGGGGAGGGAGCTGTTTTTT
TRBV6-5,.,TRBJ2-7,TRBD2,CASRTGTSGSYEQYF,TGTGCCAGCAGGACCGGGACTAGCGGCTCCTACGAGCAGTACTTC
TRBV11-2,.,TRBJ2-7,.,CASSLSGYEQYF,TGTGCCAGCAGCTTGAGCGGCTACGAGCAGTACTTC
TRBV5-1,.,TRBJ2-7,TRBD2,CASSLNSGTYEQYF,TGCGCCAGCAGCTTAAATAGCGGGACGTACGAGCAGTACTTC
TRBV27,.,TRBJ1-1,.,CASSSLTAEAFF,TGTGCCAGCAGTTCACTGACAGCTGAAGCTTTCTTT
TRBV7-4,.,TRBJ2-7,TRBD2,CASSSPWGETSGFSSHYEQYF,TGTGCCAGCAGCTCCCCATGGGGGGAGACTAGCGGGTTCTCCTCGCACTACGAGCAGTACTTC
TRBV30,.,TRBJ2-7,.,CAWRDGGYTYEQYF,TGTGCCTGGAGGGACGGCGGGTACACCTACGAGCAGTACTTC
TRBV27,.,TRBJ2-5,TRBD2,CASSFGGIQETQYF,TGTGCCAGCAGTTTCGGGGGGATACAAGAGACCCAGTACTTC
TRBV5-8,.,TRBJ1-1,.,CASSLVAGLTEAFF,TGTGCCAGCAGCTTGGTTGCGGGGTTGACTGAAGCTTTCTTT
TRBV7-9,once,TRBJ1-2,.,CASSQAHGSGYTF,TGTGCCAGCAGCCAAGCCCACGGGTCTGGCTACACCTTC
TRBV4-1,.,TRBJ1-2,.,CASSLSTWAGDGYTF,TGCGCCAGCAGCCTTTCGACCTGGGCAGGGGATGGCTACACCTTC
TRBV6-1,.,TRBJ2-1,TRBD2,CASSVGGLAGTTYNEQFF,TGTGCCAGCAGTGTGGGGGGACTAGCGGGAACCACCTACAATGAGCAGTTCTTC
TRBV21-1,.,TRBJ2-2,.,CASSKAWTSGRGGELFF,TGTGCCAGCAGCAAAGCGTGGACTAGCGGGAGAGGAGGGGAGCTGTTTTTT
TRBV6-5,.,TRBJ2-7,TRBD1,CASSYQTGSYEQYF,TGTGCCAGCAGTTACCAGACAGGGAGCTACGAGCAGTACTTC